These 28 T cell receptor beta chains share one sample of origin, sequenced in a study of cytotoxic CD8 clonotypes in ibrutinib-treated CLL (dated by TCRdb to the early 2020s). Reading the label with the study, this specimen's time point is: progressive disease on ibrutinib. The method behind the library was the immunoSEQ multiplex PCR assay. Not all clones reach the TCRdb copy of this immuneACCESS table, which keeps in-frame sequences only. Checked studies attribute under half of the gap to unresolved V genes and leave the rest unexplained. The sample table records about 39,000 clones; 68% of these occur just once. The ten biggest clones cover about 6.8% of the sample. The sequenced sample was PBMCs, obtained at disease progression, from a patient treated with ibrutinib. These TCRs come from a human donor with chronic lymphocytic leukemia.

The chain has TRBV4-1 and TRBJ2-1, with 7 bases that match TRBD2. The trim removed 0 bases at V and 6 bases at J, leaving 5 bases unmatched. The CDR3 extends over 15 amino acids. Germline V gene data show CDR1 as MGHRA and CDR2 as YSYEKL. CDR3 nucleotides: TGCGCCAGCAGCCAAGATGCCCTAGCGGCCAATGAGCAGTTCTTC. It is translated as CASSQDALAANEQFF.

This chain uses TRBV7-2 with TRBJ2-7; 7 nucleotides align to TRBD2. CDR3 length: 17 amino acids. Germline CDR1 and CDR2: SGHTA and FQGNSA. V lost 0 bases, J lost 2 bases, and 10 bases stayed unmatched. Written as DNA, the CDR3 is TGTGCCAGCAGCTTAGCGGTGCGGGGGAACTTCCCCTACGAGCAGTACTTC. Its protein product is CASSLAVRGNFPYEQYF.

This rearrangement joins TRBV4-1 to TRBJ1-2, with a weak D call TRBD1 (6 bases). V gave up 1 base and J gave up 6 bases, with 15 bases separating them. The CDR3 length is 15 residues. Germline CDR1 is MGHRA and CDR2 is YSYEKL. Written as DNA, the CDR3 is TGCGCCAGCAGCCAAGGAGGTGCAGGGGACCATGGCTACACCTTC. The encoded protein is CASSQGGAGDHGYTF.

The rearrangement links TRBV5-1 to TRBJ2-3; weak D call: TRBD2 (6 bases). Germline V CDR1 and CDR2: SGHRS, YFSETQ. The CDR3 covers 13 residues. V shed 6 bases and J shed 0 bases, with 8 bases lying between them. The CDR3 protein is CASTRGSTDTQYF. CDR3 coding DNA: TGCGCCAGCACCCGGGGGAGCACAGATACGCAGTATTTT.

The chain couples TRBV11-3 to TRBJ2-7, with D tentatively TRBD2 (6 bases). In germline, CDR1 is SGHNT, CDR2 YENEEA. This CDR3 region has 14 residues. The V gene lost 3 bases and the J gene lost 4 bases, with 13 bases spanning the gap. The chain's CDR3 is CASSFHWGVYEQYF. In DNA, the CDR3 is TGTGCCAGCAGCTTTCACTGGGGGGTTTACGAGCAGTACTTC.

The rearrangement uses TRBV30 and TRBJ2-7, with D unresolved. The CDR3 loop spans 12 amino acids. The V and J ends lost 0 bases and 3 bases respectively, with 6 bases between them. CDR1 and CDR2 from the germline V gene are GTSNPN and SVGIG (reference sequence). The CDR3 DNA reads TGTGCCTGGAGTGTAGTCAACTACGAGCAGTACTTC. Protein product: CAWSVVNYEQYF.

The J gene is TRBJ2-7, the V gene TRBV7-9; weak D call: TRBD2 (5 bases). From germline, CDR1 is SEHNR and CDR2 FQNEAQ (reference sequence). The CDR3 contains 15 residues. Trimming removed 4 bases from V and 4 bases from J, with 17 bases in between. The DNA for the CDR3 is TGTGCCAGCAGCTCCGAACGGGGTGATGATTACGAGCAGTACTTC. This codes for CASSSERGDDYEQYF.

This chain connects TRBV7-6 to TRBJ2-3; D is unresolved. CDR3 length: 16 amino acids. With 1 base removed from V and 6 bases from J, the gap between germline ends came to 17 bases. CDR1 is SGHVS and CDR2 is FNYEAQ in the germline V gene. CDR3 DNA sequence: TGTGCCAGCAGCTTAGGTCTTGGCCGGCTTAGGGATACGCAGTATTTT. Its translation: CASSLGLGRLRDTQYF.

V usage is TRBV27 and J usage is TRBJ1-2; 8 nucleotides align to TRBD1. V dropped 5 bases and J dropped 7; count of bases not matched to a gene: 9. Per the germline V gene, CDR1 is MNHEY and CDR2 is SMNVEV (reference sequence). This CDR3 spans 14 amino acids. The CDR3 DNA is TGTGCCAGCAGTCCACGGACAGGGATGGGTGGCTACACCTTC. This sequence encodes CASSPRTGMGGYTF.

The rearrangement uses TRBV2 and TRBJ2-5; 8 bases map to TRBD2. The CDR3 is 16 residues long. V gave up 6 bases and J gave up 4 bases; unmatched junction bases: 13. Germline V gives CDR1 SNHLY, CDR2 FYNNEI. The CDR3 region has the DNA TGTGCCAGCAGCGCTTCCGGGACTAGTTCCCGAGAGACCCAGTACTTC. It specifies CASSASGTSSRETQYF.

J is TRBJ2-1 and V is TRBV7-9, with 7 bases fitting TRBD1. This CDR3 contains 15 residues. CDR1 is SEHNR and CDR2 is FQNEAQ in the germline V gene (reference sequence). The V gene end was trimmed by 10 bases and the J gene end by 1 base; junction bases not matched to a gene: 10. CDR3 DNA: TGTGCCACTTGGACAAGACAGGGATCCTACAATGAGCAGTTCTTC. Protein product: CATWTRQGSYNEQFF.

The chain joins TRBV10-3 to TRBJ2-7, with TRBD2 matching 10 bases. Per germline, CDR1 ENHRY and CDR2 SYGVKD. After removal of 5 bases from V and 12 bases from J, the junction contained 16 bases not matched to a gene. This CDR3 comprises 15 residues. CDR3 in amino acids: CAISSPSGRKTRGYF. Here the CDR3 DNA reads TGTGCCATCAGTTCACCTAGCGGGAGAAAAACTCGGGGGTACTTC.

The gene calls are TRBV5-1 and TRBJ1-6; D is unclear. The CDR3 has 17 amino acids. CDR1 is SGHRS and CDR2 is YFSETQ in the germline V gene. V shed 1 base and J shed 0 bases, with 11 bases lying between them. The CDR3 coding sequence is TGCGCCAGCAGCTTGACGGCGATTAGCTCCTATAATTCACCCCTCCACTTT. Protein sequence: CASSLTAISSYNSPLHF.

The chain links TRBV29-1 to TRBJ2-1; 13 nucleotides match TRBD2. Germline CDR1 is SQVTM and CDR2 is ANQGSEA. Trimming at V came to 8 bases and at J to 1 base, leaving 11 bases not matched to a gene. The CDR3 has 17 amino acids. In DNA form, the CDR3 reads TGCAGCTGGGGGGGACTAGCGGGATTTACTTCCTACAATGAGCAGTTCTTC. Its translation: CSWGGLAGFTSYNEQFF.

The genes are TRBV19 and TRBJ1-1; possibly TRBD1 for D (6 bases). V was clipped by 5 bases and J by 0 bases, with 13 bases between them. Germline lookup yields CDR1 LNHDA and CDR2 SQIVND (reference sequence). This CDR3 contains 15 residues. The CDR3 spells CASSSDSILNTEAFF. CDR3 sequence (DNA): TGTGCCAGTAGTTCGGACAGTATACTGAACACTGAAGCTTTCTTT.

This clone has only a few counts. The gene calls are TRBV11-2 and TRBJ1-2, with D uncertain. The V gene's germline CDR1 is SGHAT and CDR2 FQNNGV. The V and J ends lost 4 bases and 11 bases respectively, with 17 bases between them. The CDR3 has 13 amino acids. Here the CDR3 DNA reads TGTGCCAGCAGCTCCCCCGGAGGGCTACGGTACACCTTC. Its translation is CASSSPGGLRYTF.

The chain couples TRBV6-1 to TRBJ1-2, with TRBD1 identical over 9 bases. Germline CDR1 is MNHNS and CDR2 is SASEGT. CDR3 size: 16 residues. The V gene end was trimmed by 0 bases and the J gene end by 2 bases; junction bases not matched to a gene: 4. The CDR3 protein is CASSEAGGQGNYGYTF. CDR3 in DNA: TGTGCCAGCAGTGAAGCGGGGGGACAGGGCAACTATGGCTACACCTTC.

This chain uses TRBV7-6 with TRBJ2-7; possibly TRBD1 for D (6 bases). The CDR3 consists of 15 residues. Trimming cost V 5 bases and J 0 bases, with 14 bases left between them. From germline, CDR1 is SGHVS and CDR2 FNYEAQ. Here the CDR3 DNA reads TGTGCCAGCAGCCCTGGGACAACGAGCTCCTACGAGCAGTACTTC. This gives the protein CASSPGTTSSYEQYF.

For the CDR3, the DNA is TGTGCCAGTAGTCCCCCGTGGGGCAGTCTTCGCGGGTTTGGGGGCTACAATGAGCAGTTCTTC. This translates into CASSPPWGSLRGFGGYNEQFF. This sequence joins TRBV19 and TRBJ2-1; D may correspond to TRBD1 or TRBD2 (5 bases each). The germline CDR1 and CDR2 sequences are LNHDA and SQIVND (reference sequence). The V gene lost 5 bases and the J gene lost 3 bases, with 32 bases spanning the gap. The CDR3 consists of 21 residues.

This clone was seen a handful of times. The J gene is TRBJ1-5, the V gene TRBV28; D not certain. The CDR3 sequence is 16 residues long. Trimming removed 7 bases at V and 7 bases at J, with 23 bases between. Germline V gene lookup returns CDR1 MDHEN and CDR2 SYDVKM. The CDR3 DNA reads as TGTGCCAGCAACACCGGGTTAGGACTCGGTGTACAGCCCCAGCATTTT. Translated: CASNTGLGLGVQPQHF.

The chain joins TRBV6-5 to TRBJ2-7, with 8 bases aligning to TRBD1. Germline values: CDR1 MNHEY, CDR2 SVGAGI. The CDR3 has 14 amino acids. Germline trimming cut 6 bases from V and 0 bases from J; bases unmatched to any gene: 4. CDR3 coding DNA: TGTGCCAGCAGAGGGACAGGAAGCTCCTACGAGCAGTACTTC. It specifies CASRGTGSSYEQYF.

V and J are TRBV6-6 and TRBJ2-5; D is perhaps TRBD1 or TRBD2 (5 bases each). The ends were cut back, 7 bases at V and 3 bases at J, with 18 bases in the middle. The CDR3 is 15 amino acids. The V gene's germline CDR1 is MNHNY and CDR2 SVGAGI (reference sequence). The chain's CDR3 is CASNYPGTGKETQYF. As DNA, the CDR3 is TGTGCCAGCAACTACCCGGGGACGGGAAAAGAGACCCAGTACTTC.

This clone was found a few times. This chain uses TRBV7-2 with TRBJ2-1; possibly TRBD2 for D (6 bases). Germline V CDR1 and CDR2: SGHTA, FQGNSA. This CDR3 has 16 amino acids. Trimming stripped 3 bases from V and 1 base from J, with 13 bases between. CDR3 loop: CASSFQAGPSYNEQFF. The CDR3 DNA follows: TGTGCCAGCAGCTTCCAGGCGGGACCTTCCTACAATGAGCAGTTCTTC. Combining the CDR3 with reference TRBV7-2 and TRBJ2-1 gives the whole variable domain GAGVSQSPSNKVTEKGKDVELRCDPISGHTALYWYRQSLGQGLEFLIYFQGNSAPDKSGLPSDRFSAERTGGSVSTLTIQRTQQEDSAVYLCASSFQAGPSYNEQFFGPGTRLTVL.

A few counts support this clone. V is TRBV18 and J is TRBJ2-1, with TRBD2 matching 12 bases. The CDR3 consists of 16 residues. With V trimmed by 0 bases and J by 9 bases, 6 bases remained unmatched. Looked up from germline, CDR1 is KGHSH and CDR2 is LQKENI. CDR3 region: CASSPPGLAGGIEQFF. CDR3 sequence (DNA): TGTGCCAGCTCACCACCTGGCCTAGCGGGAGGGATTGAGCAGTTCTTC.

This chain links TRBV2 with TRBJ2-7, with D tentatively TRBD1 or TRBD2 (5 bases each). The germline V gene has CDR1 SNHLY and CDR2 FYNNEI. This CDR3 region has 14 residues. V was pared by 1 base and J by 4 bases, with 11 bases between. The CDR3 region is CASSEVAGTYEQYF. CDR3 DNA: TGTGCCAGCAGTGAAGTGGCAGGGACGTACGAGCAGTACTTC.

The rearrangement links TRBV11-2 to TRBJ2-1; 11 bases are shared with TRBD2. V shed 2 bases, J shed 1 base, and the junction held 7 bases outside the gene matches. This CDR3 has 18 amino acids. Germline V gene sequence: CDR1 SGHAT, CDR2 FQNNGV. DNA of the CDR3: TGTGCCAGCAGCTTATCCCTAGCGGGAGGAAAGTCCTACAATGAGCAGTTCTTC. Translating gives CASSLSLAGGKSYNEQFF.

The J gene is TRBJ2-2, the V gene TRBV9, with 8 positions matching TRBD2. V lost 0 bases and J lost 6; bases outside the gene matches: 7. The CDR3 extends over 16 amino acids. Germline lookup yields CDR1 SGDLS and CDR2 YYNGEE. DNA for the CDR3: TGTGCCAGCAGCGTAGAAGGGACTAGTATTTCCGGGGAGCTGTTTTTT. Its protein product is CASSVEGTSISGELFF.

This chain joins TRBV5-4 and TRBJ2-1; the D gene is possibly TRBD2 (6 bases). Trimming shortened V by 4 bases and J by 9 bases, and 17 bases separated the two germline ends. This CDR3 is built from 14 residues. CDR1 is SGHNT and CDR2 is YYREEE in the germline V gene (reference sequence). CDR3 loop: CASSAGPLGGEQFF. The DNA for the CDR3 is TGTGCCAGCAGCGCCGGGCCCCTGGGGGGTGAGCAGTTCTTC.